The sequence of this T cell receptor (beta chain) was determined in a study of T cell responses to AZD1222 COVID-19 vaccine. Study-level findings and limits: Rises in breadth and depth of Spike-specific TCRs came after two AZD1222 doses.

This table comes from immunoSEQ multiplex PCR, and its TCRdb copy is limited to in-frame clones, with some not included. This sample has some 140,000 clones, with about 92% found just once. Comments on this clone: Its antigen remains unknown.

This CDR3 contains 14 residues. In germline, CDR1 is SGHTA, CDR2 FQGNSA. Between the trimmed V and J ends, which lost 5 bases and 4 bases, there was a span of 12 bases. The clonotype comes from an adult in good health. Sequencing was performed on peripheral blood, taken on day 0 of AZD1222 vaccination. J is TRBJ2-1 and V is TRBV7-2; D remains unclear. Here the CDR3 reads CASSALDRYNEQFF. The CDR3 DNA follows: TGTGCCAGCAGCGCGTTAGACCGTTACAATGAGCAGTTCTTC.